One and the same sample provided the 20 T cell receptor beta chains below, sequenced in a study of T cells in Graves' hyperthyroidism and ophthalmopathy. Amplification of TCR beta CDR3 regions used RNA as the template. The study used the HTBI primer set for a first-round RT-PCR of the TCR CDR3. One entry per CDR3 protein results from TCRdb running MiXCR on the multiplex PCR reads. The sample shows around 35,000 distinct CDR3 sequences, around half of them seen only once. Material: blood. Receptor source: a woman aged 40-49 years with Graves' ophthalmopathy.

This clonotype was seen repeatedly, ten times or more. CDR3: CASSEQTGGNEKLFF. Written as DNA, the CDR3 is TGTGCCAGTAGTGAACAGACAGGGGGAAATGAAAAACTGTTTTTT. The chain couples TRBV19 to TRBJ1-4; TRBD1 aligns across 9 bases. Per germline, CDR1 LNHDA and CDR2 SQIVND (reference sequence). The CDR3 is 15 amino acids. The V segment lost 5 bases and the J segment 5 bases; nucleotides outside the gene matches: 6.

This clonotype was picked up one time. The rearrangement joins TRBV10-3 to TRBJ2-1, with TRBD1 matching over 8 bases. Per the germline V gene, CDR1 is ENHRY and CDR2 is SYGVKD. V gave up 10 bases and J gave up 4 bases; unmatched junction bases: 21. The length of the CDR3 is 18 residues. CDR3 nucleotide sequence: TGTGCCACGACGGACAGGGTGGGCCTCGGGACGGATTACAATGAGCAGTTCTTC. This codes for CATTDRVGLGTDYNEQFF.

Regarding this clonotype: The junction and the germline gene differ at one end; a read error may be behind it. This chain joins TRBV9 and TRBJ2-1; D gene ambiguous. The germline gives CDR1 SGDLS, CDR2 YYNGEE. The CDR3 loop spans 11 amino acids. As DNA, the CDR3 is TGCGCCAGCAGCGCAGCTAACGAGCAGTTCTTC. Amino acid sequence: CASSAANEQFF. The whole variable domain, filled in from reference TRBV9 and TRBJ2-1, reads DSGVTQTPKHLITATGQRVTLRCSPRSGDLSVYWYQQSLDQGLQFLIQYYNGEERAKGNILERFSAQQFPDLHSELNLSSLELGDSALYFCASSAANEQFFGPGTRLTVL.

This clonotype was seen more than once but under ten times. CDR3 DNA: TGTGCCAGCAGCCTCGACCCTCCCTCCTACGAGCAGTACTTC. It codes for CASSLDPPSYEQYF. This chain links TRBV7-2 with TRBJ2-7; no clear D. This CDR3 has 14 residues. Germline V lookup: CDR1 SGHTA, CDR2 FQGNSA. Trimming removed 5 bases at V and 0 bases at J, with 11 bases between.

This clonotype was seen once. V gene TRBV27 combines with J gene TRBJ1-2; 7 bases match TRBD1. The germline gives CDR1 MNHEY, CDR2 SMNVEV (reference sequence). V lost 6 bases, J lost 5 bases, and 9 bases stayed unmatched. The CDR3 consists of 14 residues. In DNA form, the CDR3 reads TGTGCCAGCAGAAACAGGGACAGACATTATGGCTACACCTTC. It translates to CASRNRDRHYGYTF.

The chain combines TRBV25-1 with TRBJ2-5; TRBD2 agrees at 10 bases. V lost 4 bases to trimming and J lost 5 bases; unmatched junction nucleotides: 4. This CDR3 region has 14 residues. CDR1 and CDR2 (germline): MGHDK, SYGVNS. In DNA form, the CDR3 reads TGTGCCAGCAGTGGCACTAGCGGGACGGAGACCCAGTACTTC. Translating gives CASSGTSGTETQYF.

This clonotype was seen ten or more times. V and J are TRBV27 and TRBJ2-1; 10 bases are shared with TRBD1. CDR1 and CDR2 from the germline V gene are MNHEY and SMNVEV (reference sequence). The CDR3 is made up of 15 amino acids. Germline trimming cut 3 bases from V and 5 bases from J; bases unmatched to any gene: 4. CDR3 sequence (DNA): TGTGCCAGCAGTTTCGACAGGGGGCTCGACAATGAGCAGTTCTTC. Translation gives CASSFDRGLDNEQFF.

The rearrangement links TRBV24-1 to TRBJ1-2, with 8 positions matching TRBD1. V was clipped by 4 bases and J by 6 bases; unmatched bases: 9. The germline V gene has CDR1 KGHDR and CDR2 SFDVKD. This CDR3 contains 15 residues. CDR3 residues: CATSDPAGGKDGYTF. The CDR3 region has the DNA TGTGCCACCAGTGACCCTGCAGGGGGCAAAGATGGCTACACCTTC.

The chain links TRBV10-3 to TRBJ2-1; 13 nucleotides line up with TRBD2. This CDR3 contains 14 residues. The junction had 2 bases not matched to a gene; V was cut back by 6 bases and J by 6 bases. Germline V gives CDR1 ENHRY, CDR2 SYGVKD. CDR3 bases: TGTGCCATCAGGGGACTAGCGGGATCCAATGAGCAGTTCTTC. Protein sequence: CAIRGLAGSNEQFF.

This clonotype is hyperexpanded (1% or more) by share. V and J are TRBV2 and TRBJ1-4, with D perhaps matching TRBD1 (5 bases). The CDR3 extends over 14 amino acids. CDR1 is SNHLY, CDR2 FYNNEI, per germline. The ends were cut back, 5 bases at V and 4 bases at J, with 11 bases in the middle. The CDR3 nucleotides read TGTGCCAGCAGTTCGGGACTGGATAATGAAAAACTGTTTTTT. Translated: CASSSGLDNEKLFF. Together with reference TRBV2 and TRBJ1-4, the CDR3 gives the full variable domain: EPEVTQTPSHQVTQMGQEVILRCVPISNHLYFYWYRQILGQKVEFLVSFYNNEISEKSEIFDDQFSVERPDGSNFTLKIRSTKLEDSAMYFCASSSGLDNEKLFFGSGTQLSVL.

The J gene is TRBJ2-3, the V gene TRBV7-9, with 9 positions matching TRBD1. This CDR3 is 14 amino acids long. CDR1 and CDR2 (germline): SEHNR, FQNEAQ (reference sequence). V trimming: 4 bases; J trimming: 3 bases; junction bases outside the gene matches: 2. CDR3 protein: CASSSQGATDTQYF. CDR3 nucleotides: TGTGCCAGCAGCTCACAGGGGGCAACAGATACGCAGTATTTT.

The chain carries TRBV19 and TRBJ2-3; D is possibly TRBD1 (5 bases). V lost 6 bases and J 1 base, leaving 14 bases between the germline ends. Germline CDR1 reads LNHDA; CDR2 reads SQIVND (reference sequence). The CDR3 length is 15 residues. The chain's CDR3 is CASRESGPRTDTQYF. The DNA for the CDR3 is TGTGCCAGTAGGGAGTCAGGGCCCCGCACAGATACGCAGTATTTT.

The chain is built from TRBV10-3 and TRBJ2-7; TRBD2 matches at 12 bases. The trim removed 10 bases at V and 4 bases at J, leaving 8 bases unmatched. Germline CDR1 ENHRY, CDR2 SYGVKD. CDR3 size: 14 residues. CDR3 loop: CATIGLAGSYEQYF. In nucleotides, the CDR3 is TGTGCCACCATAGGACTAGCGGGATCGTACGAGCAGTACTTC.

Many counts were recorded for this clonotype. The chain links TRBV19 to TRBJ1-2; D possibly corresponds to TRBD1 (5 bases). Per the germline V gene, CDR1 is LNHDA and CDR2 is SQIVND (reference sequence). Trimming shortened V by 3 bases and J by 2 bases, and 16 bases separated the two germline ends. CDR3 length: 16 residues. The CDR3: CASSIERGGWNYGYTF. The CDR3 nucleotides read TGTGCCAGTAGTATTGAGAGGGGAGGTTGGAACTATGGCTACACCTTC.

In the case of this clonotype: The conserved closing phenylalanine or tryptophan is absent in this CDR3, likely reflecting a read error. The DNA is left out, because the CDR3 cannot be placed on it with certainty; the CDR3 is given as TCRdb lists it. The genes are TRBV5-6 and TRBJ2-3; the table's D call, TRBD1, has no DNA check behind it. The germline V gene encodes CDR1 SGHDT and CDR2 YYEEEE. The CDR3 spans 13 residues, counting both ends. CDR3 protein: CASTQGGTDTRYL.

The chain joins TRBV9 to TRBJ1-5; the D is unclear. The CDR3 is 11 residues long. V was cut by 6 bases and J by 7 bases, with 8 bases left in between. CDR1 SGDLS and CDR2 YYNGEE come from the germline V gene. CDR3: CASIDEQPQHF. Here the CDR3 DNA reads TGTGCCAGCATTGATGAGCAGCCCCAGCATTTT.

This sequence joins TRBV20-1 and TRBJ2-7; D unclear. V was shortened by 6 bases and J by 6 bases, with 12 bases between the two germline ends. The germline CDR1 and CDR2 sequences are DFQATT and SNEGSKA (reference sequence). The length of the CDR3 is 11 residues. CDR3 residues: CSAAGDIEQYF. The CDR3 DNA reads TGCAGTGCGGCAGGTGATATCGAGCAGTACTTC.

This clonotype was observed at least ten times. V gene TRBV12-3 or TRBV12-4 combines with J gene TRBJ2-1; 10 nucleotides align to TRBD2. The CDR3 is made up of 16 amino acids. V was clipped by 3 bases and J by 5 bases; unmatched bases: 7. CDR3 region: CASSFLSGGAHNEQFF. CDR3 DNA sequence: TGTGCCAGCAGTTTCTTAAGCGGGGGGGCCCACAATGAGCAGTTCTTC.

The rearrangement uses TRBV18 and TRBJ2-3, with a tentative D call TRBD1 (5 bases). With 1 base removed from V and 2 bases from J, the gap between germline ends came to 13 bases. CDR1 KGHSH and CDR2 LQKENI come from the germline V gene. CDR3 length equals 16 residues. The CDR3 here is CASSPRAGSITDTQYF. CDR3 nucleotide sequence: TGTGCCAGCTCACCACGGGCAGGGTCAATCACAGATACGCAGTATTTT.

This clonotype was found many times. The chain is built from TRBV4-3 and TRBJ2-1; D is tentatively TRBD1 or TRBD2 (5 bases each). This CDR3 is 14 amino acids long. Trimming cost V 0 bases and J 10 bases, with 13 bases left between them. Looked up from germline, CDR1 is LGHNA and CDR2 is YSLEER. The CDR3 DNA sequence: TGCGCCAGCAGCCAAGAGGGGACCTGGGGCGAGCAGTTCTTC. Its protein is CASSQEGTWGEQFF.